This section outlines one T cell receptor (beta chain) sequence together with its context. These data come from a study of CD8+CD57+ T cells in acquired aplastic anemia. Patients selected for sequencing had displayed CD8+CD57+ cell expansion by flow cytometry. TCR beta VDJ combinations and CDR3 sequences were profiled from genomic DNA. MiXCR was run by TCRdb on the reads, yielding one entry per CDR3 protein. This sample carries roughly 280,000 distinct CDR3 sequences, about 50% of them seen once, and the ten largest clones take approximately 1.3%. The material sequenced was sorted CD4+, CD8+, or CD8+CD57+ T cells (not recorded which) from PBMCs. This TCR came from a human donor with aplastic anemia.

The CDR3 sequence: CASSPMGTGEKLFF. In DNA, the CDR3 is TGCGCCAGCAGCCCGATGGGGACGGGGGAAAAACTGTTTTTT. The chain uses TRBV5-1 and TRBJ1-4; D may be TRBD1 (5 bases). The V and J ends lost 4 bases and 8 bases respectively, with 15 bases between them. Germline V gene lookup returns CDR1 SGHRS and CDR2 YFSETQ. The CDR3 spans 14 residues.